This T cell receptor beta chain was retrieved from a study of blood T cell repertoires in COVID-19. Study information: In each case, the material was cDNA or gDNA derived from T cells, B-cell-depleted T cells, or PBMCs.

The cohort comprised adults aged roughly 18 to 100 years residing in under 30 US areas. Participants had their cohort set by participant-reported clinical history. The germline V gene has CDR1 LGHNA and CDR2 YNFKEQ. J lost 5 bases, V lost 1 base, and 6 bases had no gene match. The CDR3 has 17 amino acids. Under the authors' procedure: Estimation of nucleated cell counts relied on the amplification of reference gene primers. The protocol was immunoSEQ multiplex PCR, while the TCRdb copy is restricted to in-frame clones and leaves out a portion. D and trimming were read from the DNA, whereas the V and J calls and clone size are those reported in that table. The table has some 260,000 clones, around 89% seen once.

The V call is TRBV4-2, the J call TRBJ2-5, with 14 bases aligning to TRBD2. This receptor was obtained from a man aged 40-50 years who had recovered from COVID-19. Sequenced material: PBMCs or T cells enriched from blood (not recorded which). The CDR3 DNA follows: TGTGCCAGCAGCCAAGCTCCCTGGACTAGCGGGGGGGAGACCCAGTACTTC. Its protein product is CASSQAPWTSGGETQYF.